This TCR beta chain was documented in a study of T cell responses to AZD1222 COVID-19 vaccine. At the level of the study: Analyses pooled second doses at about 4 or about 12 weeks. Regarding the study as a whole: Only a handful of AZD1222 recipients, roughly six in all, had baseline seropositivity. Donors in the cohort were predominantly white British and more often female, and clonal diversity was possibly underestimated. Among spike-specific TCRs, nearly half reportedly target unmutated variant regions.

Of note for this clone: Its matching antigen is unknown.

The CDR3 runs 15 residues. CDR1 is LNHDA and CDR2 is SQIVND in the germline V gene (reference sequence). Deletions cut 8 bases from V and 7 bases from J, with 23 bases between. Data came from immunoSEQ multiplex PCR; TCRdb stores just in-frame clones and leaves some out. This table holds 90,000 to 140,000 clones, about four fifths found once. This sequence joins TRBV19 and TRBJ1-2; D unclear. The specimen was peripheral blood, collected on day 0 of AZD1222 vaccination. The TCR originated in an adult in good health. CDR3 DNA sequence: TGTGCCAGTGAGCCCGCCGGACGGATGACTAGTGGCTACACCTTC. This gives the protein CASEPAGRMTSGYTF.